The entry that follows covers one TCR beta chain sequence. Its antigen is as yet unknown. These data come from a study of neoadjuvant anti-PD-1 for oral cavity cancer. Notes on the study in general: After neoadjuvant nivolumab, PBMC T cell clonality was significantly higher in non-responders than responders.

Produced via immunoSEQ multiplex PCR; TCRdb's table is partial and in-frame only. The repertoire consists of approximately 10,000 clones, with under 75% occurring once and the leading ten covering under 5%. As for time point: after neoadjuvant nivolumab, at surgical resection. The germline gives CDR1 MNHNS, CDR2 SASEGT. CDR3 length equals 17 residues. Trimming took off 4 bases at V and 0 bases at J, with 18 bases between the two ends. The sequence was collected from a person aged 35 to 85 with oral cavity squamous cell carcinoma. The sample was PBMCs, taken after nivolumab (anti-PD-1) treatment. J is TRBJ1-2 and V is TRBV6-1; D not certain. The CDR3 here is CASSGRATTEPNYGYTF. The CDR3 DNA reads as TGTGCCAGCAGTGGCCGGGCAACCACAGAGCCTAACTATGGCTACACCTTC.